What follows are 6 T cell receptor beta chains derived from one specimen sequenced in a study of regulatory T cells in long-lasting Graves disease. Regarding time point: persistent/refractory GD, antithyroid drugs over 5 years with positive TRAb. The authors made the TCR library using RNA they extracted from PBMCs. Library construction for TCR beta used iRepertoire HTBI primers and Arm-PCR of CDR3 regions. TCRdb independently ran MiXCR on the multiplex PCR reads; one entry per CDR3 protein. Of hundreds of thousands of distinct CDR3 sequences in the sample, about 30% were seen once. The source was peripheral blood mononuclear cells (PBMCs), collected when the disease was refractory, from a patient treated with antithyroid drugs. These receptors were collected from a female donor with Graves disease.

This clonotype was seen only a few times. CDR3 nucleotide sequence: TGCAGCGTAACCAGGCGCAACACTGAAGCTTTCTTT. As protein: CSVTRRNTEAFF. The chain links TRBV29-1 to TRBJ1-1; D is uncertain. The germline V and J ends were trimmed by 6 bases and 2 bases, with 10 bases remaining between them. The CDR3 contains 12 residues. Germline V gene lookup returns CDR1 SQVTM and CDR2 ANQGSEA.

This clonotype was detected only a few times. The V and J genes are TRBV6-1 and TRBJ1-1; 8 nucleotides line up with TRBD1. Germline V gene data show CDR1 as MNHNS and CDR2 as SASEGT. The CDR3 has 14 residues. The CDR3 sequence: CATQGDRLNTEAFF. For the CDR3, the DNA is TGTGCAACCCAAGGGGACAGGTTGAACACTGAAGCTTTCTTT.

This clonotype was counted only a few times. The V gene is TRBV12-3 or TRBV12-4, the J gene TRBJ1-4; 8 positions agree with TRBD1. This CDR3 has 15 amino acids. V dropped 7 bases and J dropped 7; count of bases not matched to a gene: 11. CDR3 in DNA: TGTGCCAGCAACCGAGGACAGGGCTTACGTGAAAAACTGTTTTTT. It codes for CASNRGQGLREKLFF.

V is TRBV28 and J is TRBJ1-2; D not certain. The V and J ends lost 6 bases and 4 bases respectively, with 15 bases between them. This CDR3 is 14 amino acids long. Germline values: CDR1 MDHEN, CDR2 SYDVKM. DNA for the CDR3: TGTGCCAGCAGCCCCAGGCTGGGGAGCTATGGCTACACCTTC. It codes for CASSPRLGSYGYTF.

The chain has TRBV10-2 and TRBJ1-1; no firm D call. Germline assignment: CDR1 WSHSY and CDR2 SAAADI. CDR3 size: 14 residues. V was pared by 3 bases and J by 1 base, with 9 bases between. The DNA for the CDR3 is TGCGCCAGCAGTGATGATGACGGGAACACTGAAGCTTTCTTT. Encoded protein: CASSDDDGNTEAFF.

The chain employs TRBV9 and TRBJ2-1; D not resolved. V was cut by 0 bases and J by 9 bases, with 16 bases left in between. Per the germline V gene, CDR1 is SGDLS and CDR2 is YYNGEE. The CDR3 consists of 15 residues. The CDR3 spells CASSVEGRMAGEQFF. The CDR3 bases are TGTGCCAGCAGCGTAGAGGGTAGAATGGCAGGTGAGCAGTTCTTC.